The 22 T cell receptor beta chains presented below share a single source sample, sequenced in a study of Graves' ophthalmopathy and Graves' hyperthyroidism. Amplification targeted the TCR beta CDR3 regions, with RNA transcripts as the source material. HTBI-primed RT-PCR formed the first round, and a multiplex PCR formed the second. TCRdb used MiXCR to reprocess the multiplex PCR reads, holding one entry per CDR3 protein. The repertoire holds roughly 610,000 distinct CDR3 sequences, roughly 20% seen once, with more than 5.5% in the top ten. Sequencing input: peripheral blood. These receptors originate from a young woman with stable Graves' hyperthyroidism. Some clones in this sample may be carry-over from other donors' samples.

This clonotype came up many times. The chain is built from TRBV2 and TRBJ1-2; D gene uncertain. The germline V and J ends were trimmed by 2 bases and 3 bases, with 7 bases remaining between them. This CDR3 has 13 residues. Germline values: CDR1 SNHLY, CDR2 FYNNEI. The CDR3 sequence: CASSESSDYGYTF. The CDR3 DNA sequence: TGTGCCAGCAGTGAATCGTCAGACTATGGCTACACCTTC.

This clonotype was observed many times. CDR3 sequence: CASSYSKSGIEQYF. The CDR3 bases are TGTGCCAGCAGTTACTCGAAGTCGGGGATCGAGCAGTACTTC. The V gene is TRBV6-5, the J gene TRBJ2-7; perhaps TRBD2 as D (5 bases). This CDR3 contains 14 residues. Deletions cut 0 bases from V and 6 bases from J, with 12 bases between. Germline CDR1 and CDR2: MNHEY and SVGAGI.

This clonotype was seen at least ten times. The chain employs TRBV12-3 or TRBV12-4 and TRBJ2-5, with 8 bases aligning to TRBD2. Losses at the gene ends were 4 bases for V and 0 bases for J; bases not matched to a gene: 7. This CDR3 has 16 amino acids. The CDR3 coding sequence is TGTGCCAGCAGTTATTGGCGGGGGGCTAACCAAGAGACCCAGTACTTC. Encoded protein: CASSYWRGANQETQYF.

This clonotype occurred a few times. CDR3 coding DNA: TGTGCCAGCAGCGGGACTAGTCTTTGGTCCGCCGGGGAGCTGTTTTTT. Translation: CASSGTSLWSAGELFF. The rearrangement joins TRBV6-1 to TRBJ2-2, with TRBD2 matching over 8 bases. CDR1 and CDR2 (germline): MNHNS, SASEGT. There are 16 residues in the CDR3. J gave up 6 bases and V 6 bases, and 12 bases lay outside the gene matches.

This clonotype was seen at least ten times. The CDR3 reads CASMGGGTYEQYF. The CDR3, as DNA: TGTGCCAGCATGGGGGGCGGGACCTACGAGCAGTACTTC. V and J are TRBV11-2 and TRBJ2-7; D assignment may be TRBD1 or TRBD2 (6 bases each). The V end was cut by 7 bases, the J end by 2 bases, with 12 bases between. This CDR3 region has 13 residues. The germline V gene has CDR1 SGHAT and CDR2 FQNNGV.

Comments on this clonotype: A much bigger clone sits one base away, suggesting this may be a read error. This rearrangement joins TRBV7-3 to TRBJ2-7; 7 bases align to TRBD1. CDR1 SGHTA and CDR2 FQGTGA come from the germline V gene. This CDR3 has 14 residues. Written as DNA, the CDR3 is TGTGCCAGCAGCTTTCAGGCAGGGGGTAACGAGCAGTGCTTC. This gives the protein CASSFQAGGNEQCF.

The table lists this clonotype with many counts. The J gene is TRBJ2-5, the V gene TRBV12-3 or TRBV12-4; D may be TRBD2 (5 bases). With 3 bases removed from V and 2 bases from J, the gap between germline ends came to 13 bases. CDR3 length equals 15 residues. The DNA for the CDR3 is TGTGCCAGCAGTTTGTTTGCCGGGAATCAAGAGACCCAGTACTTC. Translating gives CASSLFAGNQETQYF.

This clonotype was seen ten or more times. The chain combines TRBV6-1 with TRBJ2-7; possibly TRBD1 for D (5 bases). The germline V gene has CDR1 MNHNS and CDR2 SASEGT. V shed 6 bases and J shed 7 bases, with 19 bases lying between them. This CDR3 has 14 residues. This CDR3 reads CASRTRANPGEQYF. For the CDR3, the DNA is TGTGCCAGCAGAACCAGGGCCAACCCTGGGGAGCAGTACTTC.

This clonotype was picked up many times. CDR3 DNA: TGTGCCAGGGCTAGCGGGAGGGGTACCTACGAGCAGTACTTC. Protein: CARASGRGTYEQYF. V usage is TRBV2 and J usage is TRBJ2-7; 12 bases fit TRBD2. V was clipped by 9 bases and J by 2 bases; unmatched bases: 5. The CDR3 contains 14 residues. The germline gives CDR1 SNHLY, CDR2 FYNNEI.

This clonotype occurred many times. The chain recombines TRBV19 with TRBJ2-7; tentative D call: TRBD1 (6 bases). This CDR3 contains 15 residues. Germline loops: CDR1 LNHDA, CDR2 SQIVND (reference sequence). V lost 3 bases, J lost 4 bases, and 16 bases lay in between. CDR3 nucleotides: TGTGCCAGTAGTATCGAGCTCAGGGGCCAGTACGAGCAGTACTTC. As protein: CASSIELRGQYEQYF.

This clonotype was detected ten times or more. This sequence joins TRBV14 and TRBJ1-1; tentatively, D is TRBD1 (5 bases). CDR1 and CDR2 (germline): SGHDN, FVKESK. The CDR3 runs to 14 residues. V gave up 0 bases and J gave up 11 bases, with 16 bases separating them. CDR3 coding DNA: TGTGCCAGCAGCCAAGATTACAGGCTGGGGGTGGCTTTCTTT. It codes for CASSQDYRLGVAFF.

V gene TRBV28 combines with J gene TRBJ2-5, with D maybe TRBD1 (6 bases). The J call could be wrong; TRBJ2-7 is a better fit for the DNA end. Looked up from germline, CDR1 is MDHEN and CDR2 is SYDVKM. The CDR3 runs 13 residues. The CDR3 DNA is TGTGCCAGCAGTTTCCGGACAGCCTACGAGCAGTACTTC. It translates to CASSFRTAYEQYF.

This clonotype was detected ten times or more. The chain carries TRBV12-3 or TRBV12-4 and TRBJ1-1, with 9 bases that match TRBD1. The CDR3 sequence is 15 residues long. J lost 6 bases, V lost 6 bases, and 11 bases had no gene match. In nucleotides, the CDR3 is TGTGCCAGCAGCTCCCCGGGACAGGGAATTTCTGAAGCTTTCTTT. Its protein product is CASSSPGQGISEAFF.

This clonotype was counted at least ten times. V and J are TRBV20-1 and TRBJ2-5; 9 nucleotides agree with TRBD1. The CDR3 has 14 amino acids. V lost 6 bases, J lost 5 bases, and 10 bases stayed unmatched. Germline V gene lookup returns CDR1 DFQATT and CDR2 SNEGSKA (reference sequence). The chain's CDR3 is CSADGTGLGETQYF. The CDR3 DNA reads TGCAGTGCCGACGGGACAGGGTTAGGGGAGACCCAGTACTTC.

V gene TRBV15 combines with J gene TRBJ2-7, with TRBD2 as a possible D gene (5 bases). V was pared by 0 bases and J by 3 bases, with 9 bases between. The germline gives CDR1 LNHNV, CDR2 YYDKDF (reference sequence). The CDR3 is 14 amino acids. The CDR3 region has the DNA TGTGCCACCAGCAGAGAACCTGGGAGCTACGAGCAGTACTTC. This codes for CATSREPGSYEQYF.

This clonotype has a single count. This chain uses TRBV28 with TRBJ2-5; the match to TRBD2 covers 7 bases. Germline loops: CDR1 MDHEN, CDR2 SYDVKM. The CDR3 runs 16 residues. With V trimmed by 6 bases and J by 0 bases, 10 bases remained unmatched. CDR3: CASRLVAGANQETQYF. CDR3 DNA: TGTGCCAGCAGACTAGTTGCGGGAGCAAACCAAGAGACCCAGTACTTC.

The rearrangement uses TRBV5-1 and TRBJ1-1; 7 nucleotides match TRBD1. Trimming at V came to 3 bases and at J to 0 bases, leaving 8 bases not matched to a gene. Germline values: CDR1 SGHRS, CDR2 YFSETQ. This CDR3 is built from 16 residues. CDR3 in amino acids: CASSSTGTAMNTEAFF. CDR3 in DNA: TGCGCCAGCAGCTCAACAGGGACAGCCATGAACACTGAAGCTTTCTTT.

The chain couples TRBV3-1 to TRBJ2-5; 14 bases line up with TRBD2. The junction had 6 bases not matched to a gene; V was cut back by 1 base and J by 5 bases. Germline assignment: CDR1 LGHDT and CDR2 YNNKEL (reference sequence). CDR3 size: 17 residues. The CDR3 sequence is CASSQGIRTSGGETQYF. CDR3 bases: TGTGCCAGCAGCCAAGGCATACGGACTAGCGGGGGGGAGACCCAGTACTTC.

Points on this clonotype: Since a much larger clone is just one base distant, this may be a read error. The rearrangement uses TRBV11-1 and TRBJ1-5; TRBD1 aligns across 7 bases. The CDR3 consists of 17 residues. Germline values: CDR1 SGHAT, CDR2 FQDESV (reference sequence). The DNA for the CDR3 is TGTGCCAGCAGGACCGACAGGGATCGGTGGAGCAATCAGCCCGAGCATTTT. Protein sequence: CASRTDRDRWSNQPEHF.

This clonotype was observed many times. The CDR3 loop is CSVAARTYEQYF. Written as DNA, the CDR3 is TGCAGCGTTGCGGCCAGAACCTACGAGCAGTACTTC. J is TRBJ2-7 and V is TRBV29-1; D is unresolved. V was shortened by 4 bases and J by 2 bases, with 9 bases between the two germline ends. Germline lookup yields CDR1 SQVTM and CDR2 ANQGSEA. The CDR3 extends over 12 amino acids.

This clonotype was seen ten or more times. This chain connects TRBV7-2 to TRBJ1-5; D is ambiguous. The V end was cut by 2 bases, the J end by 2 bases, with 10 bases between. Germline V gene lookup returns CDR1 SGHTA and CDR2 FQGNSA. CDR3 length: 15 amino acids. Here the CDR3 reads CASSLRVIGNQPQHF. DNA for the CDR3: TGTGCCAGCAGCTTAAGGGTAATCGGCAATCAGCCCCAGCATTTT.

This clonotype was recorded many times. The gene calls are TRBV20-1 and TRBJ2-7; the match to TRBD1 covers 10 bases. This CDR3 has 15 amino acids. Germline CDR1 is DFQATT and CDR2 is SNEGSKA (reference sequence). Trimming removed 5 bases from V and 7 bases from J; junction bases left unmatched: 14. CDR3 sequence (DNA): TGCAGTGCTGGGGGGGGGACAGGGGAATTGGGTGAGCAGTACTTC. Translated: CSAGGGTGELGEQYF.